A selection of T cell receptor beta chains follows, all from one sample in a study of metastatic and nonmetastatic thyroid tumors. TCRdb used MiXCR to call clones anew from the PCR reads. There are 20,000 or so clones in the sample; 25% to 30% occur only once, and about 10% lies in the top ten. Specimen: tumor tissue. The receptors originated from a female donor with papillary thyroid cancer or a benign thyroid nodule (not recorded which). Some clones in this sample may be carry-over from other donors' samples. CDR3s include the opening cysteine and the closing phenylalanine or tryptophan. A D gene is named only where the DNA matches it firmly. Size values are once, few and many counts, or a class for expanded clones, and some rows have none.

TRBJ1-6,TRBV4-2,-,many,CASSQDGGGSPLHF,TGTGCCAGCAGCCAAGACGGGGGGGGTTCACCCCTCCACTTT
TRBJ2-7,TRBV30,TRBD2,-,CAWSVMGGTDEQYF,TGTGCCTGGAGTGTAATGGGGGGGACGGACGAGCAGTACTTC
TRBJ1-6,TRBV5-1,TRBD1,-,CASSLGDRGLTYNSPLHF,TGCGCCAGCAGCTTGGGGGACAGGGGGCTGACCTATAATTCACCCCTCCACTTT
TRBJ1-5,TRBV6-1,TRBD1,medium-sized,CASSRSRGSNQPQHF,TGTGCCAGCAGCAGGAGCAGGGGGAGCAATCAGCCCCAGCATTTT
TRBJ2-7,TRBV6-4,-,-,CASAPYGYEQYF,TGTGCCAGCGCGCCCTATGGTTACGAGCAGTACTTC
TRBJ2-2,TRBV11-2,TRBD2,many,CASSLTSGSSHTGELFF,TGTGCCAGCAGCTTAACTAGCGGGAGTTCCCACACCGGGGAGCTGTTTTTT
TRBJ2-1,TRBV30,TRBD2,many,CAWSPFTSGRIFYNEQFF,TGTGCCTGGAGCCCCTTCACTAGCGGGAGAATTTTCTACAATGAGCAGTTCTTC
TRBJ1-1,TRBV18,-,-,CASSGASRNTEAFF,TGTGCCAGCTCAGGGGCTTCAAGGAACACTGAAGCTTTCTTT
TRBJ1-5,TRBV20-1,TRBD1,many,CSASFGTGHQPQHF,TGCAGTGCTAGCTTCGGGACAGGGCATCAGCCCCAGCATTTT
TRBJ1-1,TRBV18,-,many,CASSPRAVGMNTEAFF,TGTGCCAGCTCACCTCGGGCGGTAGGCATGAACACTGAAGCTTTCTTT
TRBJ2-4,TRBV3-1,TRBD1,medium-sized,CASSQGTGPKNIQYF,TGTGCCAGCAGCCAAGGGACAGGGCCCAAAAACATTCAGTACTTC
TRBJ2-3,TRBV11-2,TRBD2,many,CASSLGTSGRSKGDTQYF,TGTGCCAGCAGCTTAGGGACTAGCGGGAGGAGTAAGGGGGATACGCAGTATTTT
TRBJ2-7,TRBV28,-,few,CASIPEGPSGGQGVYEQYF,TGTGCCAGCATTCCCGAAGGTCCAAGCGGAGGGCAGGGCGTCTACGAGCAGTACTTC
TRBJ2-1,TRBV7-2,-,-,CASSLTLRGEQFF,TGTGCCAGCAGCTTAACTTTACGAGGGGAGCAGTTCTTC
TRBJ1-6,TRBV5-1,-,many,CASSLRETLTPLHF,TGCGCCAGCAGCTTGAGAGAAACTTTAACACCCCTCCACTTT
TRBJ2-7,TRBV5-1,-,-,CASIFDSDEQYF,TGCGCCAGCATCTTTGACAGTGACGAGCAGTACTTC
TRBJ2-5,TRBV12-3/TRBV12-4,-,many,CASSQTGWRGTQYF,TGTGCCAGCAGCCAAACGGGATGGCGGGGGACCCAGTACTTC